The source of this T cell receptor beta chain is a study of kidney transplant recipient with SARS-CoV-2 infection. TCRdb reprocessed the reads with MiXCR, giving one entry per CDR3 protein. This table has about 250,000 distinct CDR3 sequences, around 28% appearing once. For this clonotype: This may come from a read error, since a much larger clone is one base off.

Sequencing was performed on a blood sample, taken at baseline and on roughly day 110 from a kidney transplant recipient. The clonotype was recovered from a young adult male patient who had COVID-19 and was a kidney transplant recipient. Some T cells may be provided by the graft donor.

For the CDR3, the DNA is TGTGCCAGCAGCTTCCAACCGTTTACCCGAAAGACCTATGACTACACCTTC. It translates to CASSFQPFTRKTYDYTF. J is TRBJ1-2 and V is TRBV7-8; D is unresolved. Per the germline V gene, CDR1 is SGHVS and CDR2 is FQNEAQ. CDR3 length equals 17 residues.